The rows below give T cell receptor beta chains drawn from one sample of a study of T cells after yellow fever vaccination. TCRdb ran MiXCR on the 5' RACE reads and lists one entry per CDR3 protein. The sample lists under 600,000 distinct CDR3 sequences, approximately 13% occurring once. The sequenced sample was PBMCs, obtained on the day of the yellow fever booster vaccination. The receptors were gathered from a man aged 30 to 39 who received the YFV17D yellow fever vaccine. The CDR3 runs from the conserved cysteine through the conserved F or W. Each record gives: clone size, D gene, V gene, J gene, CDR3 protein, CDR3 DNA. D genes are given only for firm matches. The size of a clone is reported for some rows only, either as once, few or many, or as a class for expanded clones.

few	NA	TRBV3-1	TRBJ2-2	CASSQWAGPGTGELFF	TGTGCCAGCAGCCAATGGGCGGGACCGGGCACCGGGGAGCTGTTTTTT
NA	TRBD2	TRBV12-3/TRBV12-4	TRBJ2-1	CASSLLSGGGLLHEQFF	TGTGCCAGCAGCCTCCTCTCTGGCGGGGGACTCCTCCATGAGCAGTTCTTC
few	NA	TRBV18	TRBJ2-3	CASSPASQVVKGTQYF	TGTGCCAGCTCACCAGCTAGTCAGGTGGTCAAGGGTACGCAGTATTTT
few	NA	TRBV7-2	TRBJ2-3	CASSTPVTDTQYF	TGTGCCAGCAGCACCCCCGTAACAGATACGCAGTATTTT
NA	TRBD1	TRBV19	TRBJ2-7	CASSIAGTDSYEQYF	TGTGCCAGTAGTATAGCAGGGACAGACTCCTACGAGCAGTACTTC
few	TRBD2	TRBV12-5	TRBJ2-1	CASGLTRTSGFNEQFF	TGTGCTAGTGGTTTGACCCGGACTAGCGGGTTCAATGAGCAGTTCTTC
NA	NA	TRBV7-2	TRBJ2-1	CASSRGPARIGNEQFF	TGTGCCAGCAGCAGAGGCCCGGCTAGGATTGGGAATGAGCAGTTCTTC
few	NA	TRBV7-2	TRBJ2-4	CASSLGDGGSYIQYF	TGTGCCAGCAGCTTAGGGGATGGAGGGAGTTACATTCAGTACTTC
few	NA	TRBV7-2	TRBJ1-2	CASSLVWQAAYTF	TGTGCCAGCAGCTTAGTTTGGCAGGCAGCCTACACCTTC
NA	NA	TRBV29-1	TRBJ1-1	CSVVGTMNTEAFF	TGCAGCGTTGTGGGGACCATGAACACTGAAGCTTTCTTT
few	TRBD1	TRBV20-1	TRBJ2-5	CSAGGGQGPKTQYF	TGCAGTGCCGGGGGAGGACAGGGGCCGAAGACCCAGTACTTC
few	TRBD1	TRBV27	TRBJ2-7	CASSLLGTDYEQYF	TGTGCCAGCAGTTTATTGGGGACAGACTACGAGCAGTACTTC
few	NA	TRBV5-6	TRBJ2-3	CASSLEGSAITDTQYF	TGTGCCAGCAGCTTGGAGGGGTCAGCGATCACAGATACGCAGTATTTT
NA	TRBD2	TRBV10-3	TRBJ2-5	CAISEVGVSAGVETQYF	TGTGCCATCAGTGAGGTCGGCGTGTCGGCGGGAGTGGAGACCCAGTACTTC
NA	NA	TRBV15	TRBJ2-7	CATSRSAGGTYEQYF	TGTGCCACCAGCAGATCTGCAGGGGGGACCTACGAGCAGTACTTC
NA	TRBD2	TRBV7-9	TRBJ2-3	CASSRGDYREDTDTQYF	TGTGCCAGCAGCCGGGGGGATTATCGGGAGGACACAGATACGCAGTATTTT
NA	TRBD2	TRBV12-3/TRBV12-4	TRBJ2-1	CATAGASSYNEQFF	TGTGCCACTGCGGGAGCTAGCTCCTACAATGAGCAGTTCTTC
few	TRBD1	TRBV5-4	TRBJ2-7	CASSNPGTGIYEQYF	TGTGCCAGCAGCAATCCCGGGACAGGGATCTACGAGCAGTACTTC
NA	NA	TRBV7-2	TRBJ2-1	CASSFLVPMGYNEQFF	TGTGCCAGCAGCTTCCTAGTGCCTATGGGCTACAATGAGCAGTTCTTC
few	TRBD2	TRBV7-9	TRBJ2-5	CASSWEGGKKETQYF	TGTGCCAGCAGTTGGGAGGGAGGAAAGAAAGAGACCCAGTACTTC
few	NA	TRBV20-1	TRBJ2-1	CSAPYGGGSYNEQFF	TGCAGTGCTCCCTACGGGGGAGGATCCTACAATGAGCAGTTCTTC
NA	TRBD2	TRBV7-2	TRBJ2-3	CASSSGLAGGMNTQYF	TGTGCCAGCAGCTCGGGACTAGCGGGAGGGATGAATACGCAGTATTTT
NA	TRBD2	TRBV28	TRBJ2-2	CASAASGRWTGELFF	TGTGCCAGCGCGGCTAGCGGGAGATGGACCGGGGAGCTGTTTTTT
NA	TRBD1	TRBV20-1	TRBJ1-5	CSAGRGQVNQPQHF	TGCAGTGCGGGGCGGGGACAGGTAAATCAGCCCCAGCATTTT
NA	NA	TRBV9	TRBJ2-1	CASSFGVSSYNEQFF	TGTGCCAGCAGCTTCGGGGTAAGCTCCTACAATGAGCAGTTCTTC
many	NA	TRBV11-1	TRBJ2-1	CASSLGTLALSSYNEQFF	TGTGCCAGCAGCTTAGGAACCCTAGCGTTGAGCTCCTACAATGAGCAGTTCTTC
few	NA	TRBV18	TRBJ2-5	CASSPATQETQYF	TGTGCCAGCTCACCGGCCACACAAGAGACCCAGTACTTC
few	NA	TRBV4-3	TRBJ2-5	CASSLTPGYQETQYF	TGCGCCAGCAGCCTCACTCCGGGGTATCAAGAGACCCAGTACTTC
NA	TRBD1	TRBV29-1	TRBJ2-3	CSVGLGTGWNTQYF	TGCAGCGTTGGACTTGGGACAGGGTGGAATACGCAGTATTTT
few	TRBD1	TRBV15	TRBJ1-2	CATSREPTGARGYTF	TGTGCCACCAGCAGAGAACCGACAGGGGCCCGCGGCTACACCTTC
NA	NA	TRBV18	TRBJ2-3	CASSQIPLDDTQYF	TGTGCCAGCTCGCAAATTCCACTAGACGATACGCAGTATTTT
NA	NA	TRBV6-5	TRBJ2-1	CASSHGGGRDWREQFF	TGTGCCAGCAGTCACGGAGGGGGGAGGGATTGGCGGGAGCAGTTCTTC
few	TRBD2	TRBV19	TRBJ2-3	CASGSGVSTDTQYF	TGTGCCAGCGGAAGCGGGGTCAGCACAGATACGCAGTATTTT
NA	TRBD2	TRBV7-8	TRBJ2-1	CASSLTSGSGYNEQFF	TGTGCCAGCAGCTTGACCAGCGGGAGTGGCTACAATGAGCAGTTCTTC
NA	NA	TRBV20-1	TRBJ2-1	CSAPSLRSSRAPGYEQFF	TGCAGTGCTCCATCCCTAAGGTCCAGTCGGGCTCCGGGGTATGAGCAGTTCTTC
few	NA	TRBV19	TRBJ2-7	CASSMRVLYEQYF	TGTGCCAGTAGTATGAGAGTCCTGTACGAGCAGTACTTC
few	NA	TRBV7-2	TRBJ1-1	CASSSLTVGGRGAFF	TGTGCCAGCAGCTCGTTAACCGTCGGGGGCCGTGGAGCTTTCTTT
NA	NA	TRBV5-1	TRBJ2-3	CASSSGQITDTQYF	TGTGCCAGCAGCTCAGGACAAATCACAGATACGCAGTATTTT
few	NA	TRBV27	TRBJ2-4	CASSLSRVRGAKNIQYF	TGTGCCAGCAGTTTATCGAGGGTTCGGGGAGCCAAAAACATTCAGTACTTC
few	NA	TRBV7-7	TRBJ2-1	CASSLEEAGEQFF	TGTGCTAGCAGCTTAGAGGAGGCCGGTGAGCAGTTCTTC
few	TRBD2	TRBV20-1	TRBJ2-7	CSASISGGRFEQYF	TGCAGTGCTTCTATTAGCGGGGGTCGCTTCGAGCAGTACTTC
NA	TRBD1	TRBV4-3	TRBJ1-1	CASSQETGGGTEAFF	TGCGCCAGCAGCCAAGAGACAGGGGGCGGTACTGAAGCTTTCTTT
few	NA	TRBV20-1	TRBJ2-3	CSAVFAATDTQYF	TGCAGTGCCGTATTCGCGGCCACGGATACGCAGTATTTT
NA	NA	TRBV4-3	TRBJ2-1	CASSQEPGVTGGQFF	TGCGCCAGCAGCCAAGAACCGGGTGTGACCGGTGGGCAGTTCTTC
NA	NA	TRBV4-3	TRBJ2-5	CASSQDWSETQYF	TGCGCCAGCAGCCAAGATTGGTCAGAGACCCAGTACTTC
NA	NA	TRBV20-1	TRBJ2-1	CSASFPSSYNEQFF	TGCAGTGCTAGTTTCCCGAGCTCCTACAATGAGCAGTTCTTC
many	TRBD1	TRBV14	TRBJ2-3	CASSQQTGGTDTQYF	TGTGCCAGCAGCCAGCAAACAGGGGGCACAGATACGCAGTATTTT
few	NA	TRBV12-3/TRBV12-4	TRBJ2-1	CASSFGGILNEQFF	TGTGCCAGCAGTTTTGGCGGGATTCTGAATGAGCAGTTCTTC
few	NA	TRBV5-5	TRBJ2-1	CASSFRLEEQFF	TGTGCCAGCAGCTTCCGACTAGAAGAGCAGTTCTTC
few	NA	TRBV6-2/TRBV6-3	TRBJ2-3	CASSYSSATQYF	TGTGCCAGCAGTTACTCCTCGGCTACGCAGTATTTT
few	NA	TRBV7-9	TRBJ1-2	CASSFTGGDGYTF	TGTGCCAGCAGCTTCACGGGTGGCGATGGCTACACCTTC
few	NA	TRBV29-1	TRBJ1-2	CSVYRDNYGYTF	TGCAGCGTATACAGAGACAACTATGGCTACACCTTC
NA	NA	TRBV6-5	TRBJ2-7	CASSYSRRGSSYEQYF	TGTGCCAGCAGTTACTCGAGACGGGGGAGCTCCTACGAGCAGTACTTC
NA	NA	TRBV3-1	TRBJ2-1	CASKKGPGYNEQFF	TGTGCCAGCAAAAAGGGCCCTGGGTACAATGAGCAGTTCTTC
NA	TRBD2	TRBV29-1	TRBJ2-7	CSVAGRLAGNYEQYF	TGCAGCGTTGCAGGGAGGCTAGCGGGGAACTACGAGCAGTACTTC
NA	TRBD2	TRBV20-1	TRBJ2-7	CSVLAGWNEQYF	TGCAGTGTATTAGCGGGTTGGAACGAGCAGTACTTC
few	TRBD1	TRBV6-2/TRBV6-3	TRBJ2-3	CASSYGWGTGGTDTQYF	TGTGCCAGCAGTTACGGGTGGGGGACAGGCGGCACAGATACGCAGTATTTT
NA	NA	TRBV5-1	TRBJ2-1	CASSLQTANEQFF	TGCGCCAGCAGCTTACAGACCGCTAATGAGCAGTTCTTC
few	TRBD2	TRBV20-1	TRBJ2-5	CSARLAGGPSLNQETQYF	TGCAGTGCTCGACTAGCGGGAGGGCCCTCGCTGAACCAAGAGACCCAGTACTTC
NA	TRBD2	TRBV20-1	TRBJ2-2	CCARDVASGRTGELFF	TGCTGTGCTAGAGATGTGGCTAGCGGGAGAACCGGGGAGCTGTTTTTT